A selection of T cell receptor beta chains follows, all from one sample in a study of cytomegalovirus exposure and HLA in healthy donors. Clones were read by immunoSEQ multiplex PCR, and TCRdb kept only the in-frame ones, dropping some. This sample has around 300,000 clones, with roughly 90% found just once. What was sequenced was PBMCs. All receptors derive from a woman aged 18 to 35 in good health and CMV-seronegative. The CDR3 runs from the conserved cysteine through the conserved F or W. Each record gives: CDR3 protein, V gene, J gene.

cdr3_aa: CASSLDPGGRELFF; v_call: TRBV5-6; j_call: TRBJ2-2
cdr3_aa: CASVRPMNNEQFF; v_call: TRBV28; j_call: TRBJ2-1
cdr3_aa: CASSPTSGEQFF; v_call: TRBV5-4; j_call: TRBJ2-1
cdr3_aa: CASSSSGTSEETQYF; v_call: TRBV4-1; j_call: TRBJ2-5
cdr3_aa: CASSLGSGVNEQFF; v_call: TRBV7-9; j_call: TRBJ2-1
cdr3_aa: CASRAVVDGNTIYF; v_call: TRBV6-5; j_call: TRBJ1-3
cdr3_aa: CASSQRTSGGVGSYEQYF; v_call: TRBV4-2; j_call: TRBJ2-7
cdr3_aa: CASSFGALNTEAFF; v_call: TRBV7-9; j_call: TRBJ1-1
cdr3_aa: CASRRRGSAYEQYF; v_call: TRBV7-8; j_call: TRBJ2-7
cdr3_aa: CASSPERQETQYF; v_call: TRBV7-9; j_call: TRBJ2-5
cdr3_aa: CASSTRDRVLNEAFF; v_call: TRBV19; j_call: TRBJ1-1
cdr3_aa: CASTTGDRGLLPYEQYF; v_call: TRBV5-8; j_call: TRBJ2-7
cdr3_aa: CASSYWGQGALDEAFF; v_call: TRBV5-4; j_call: TRBJ1-1
cdr3_aa: CASSLPSGELFF; v_call: TRBV11-2; j_call: TRBJ2-2
cdr3_aa: CATSRVPRDRAAGYTF; v_call: TRBV15; j_call: TRBJ1-2
cdr3_aa: CASSLGASSEQYF; v_call: TRBV13; j_call: TRBJ2-7
cdr3_aa: CAISDPRQTGGGYTF; v_call: TRBV10-3; j_call: TRBJ1-2
cdr3_aa: CASNQGANEQFF; v_call: TRBV6-5; j_call: TRBJ2-1
cdr3_aa: CASSKGDSYEQYF; v_call: TRBV7-9; j_call: TRBJ2-7
cdr3_aa: CASSEQLAGYSTDTQYF; v_call: TRBV2; j_call: TRBJ2-3
cdr3_aa: CASSGSGLTQFF; v_call: TRBV7-9; j_call: TRBJ2-1
cdr3_aa: CASSPGGWSNQPQHF; v_call: TRBV27; j_call: TRBJ1-5
cdr3_aa: CASSHGGLPYEQYF; v_call: TRBV4-1; j_call: TRBJ2-7
cdr3_aa: CASQRRQGDTEAFF; v_call: TRBV6-5; j_call: TRBJ1-1
cdr3_aa: CSVDLGGNNEKLFF; v_call: TRBV29-1; j_call: TRBJ1-4
cdr3_aa: CASSPQGFENYGYTF; v_call: TRBV19; j_call: TRBJ1-2
cdr3_aa: CASSERSYEQYF; v_call: TRBV6-4; j_call: TRBJ2-7
cdr3_aa: CASSMQGYGQFF; v_call: TRBV25-1; j_call: TRBJ2-1
cdr3_aa: CASSRFAGGQETQYF; v_call: TRBV7-2; j_call: TRBJ2-5
cdr3_aa: CASSPYEGSYEQYF; v_call: TRBV18; j_call: TRBJ2-7
cdr3_aa: CASLGMGRGRGETQYF; v_call: TRBV6-6; j_call: TRBJ2-5
cdr3_aa: CAWSAIQGGRGQYF; v_call: TRBV30; j_call: TRBJ2-7
cdr3_aa: CASSQTVNTEAFF; v_call: TRBV7-3; j_call: TRBJ1-1
cdr3_aa: CASRSGGPYNEQFF; v_call: TRBV5-1; j_call: TRBJ2-1
cdr3_aa: CASSLLTSPDTQYF; v_call: TRBV5-1; j_call: TRBJ2-3
cdr3_aa: CASSPLDRDNSPLHF; v_call: TRBV19; j_call: TRBJ1-6
cdr3_aa: CASSLGQGTYNEQFF; v_call: TRBV5-1; j_call: TRBJ2-1
cdr3_aa: CAIGGFPEAPLHF; v_call: TRBV10-3; j_call: TRBJ1-6
cdr3_aa: CASSLAAVNTEAFF; v_call: TRBV7-9; j_call: TRBJ1-1
cdr3_aa: CASRLTGQAFYGYTF; v_call: TRBV6-1; j_call: TRBJ1-2
cdr3_aa: CASRRGGADYGYTF; v_call: TRBV6-1; j_call: TRBJ1-2
cdr3_aa: CASSSLARGGRGEQYF; v_call: TRBV4-1; j_call: TRBJ2-7
cdr3_aa: CASSQGQVNQPQHF; v_call: TRBV6-1; j_call: TRBJ1-5
cdr3_aa: CASGLRSWGYTF; v_call: TRBV12-5; j_call: TRBJ1-2
cdr3_aa: CATRWQGYNEQFF; v_call: TRBV15; j_call: TRBJ2-1
cdr3_aa: CASSESRDRQPQHF; v_call: TRBV10-1; j_call: TRBJ1-5